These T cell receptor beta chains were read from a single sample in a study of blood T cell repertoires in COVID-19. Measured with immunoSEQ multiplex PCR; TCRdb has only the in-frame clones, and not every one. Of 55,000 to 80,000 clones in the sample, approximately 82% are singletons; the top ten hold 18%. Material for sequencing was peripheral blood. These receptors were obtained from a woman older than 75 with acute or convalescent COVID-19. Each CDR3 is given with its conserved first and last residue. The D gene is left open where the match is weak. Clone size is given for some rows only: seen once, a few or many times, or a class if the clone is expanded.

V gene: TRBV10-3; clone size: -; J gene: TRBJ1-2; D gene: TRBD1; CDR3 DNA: TGTGCCATCAGTGAGTCGAGGAGGGGGCAGGACTATGGCTACACCTTC; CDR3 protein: CAISESRRGQDYGYTF
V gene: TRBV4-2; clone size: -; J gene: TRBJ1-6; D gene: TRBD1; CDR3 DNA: TGTGCCAGCAGCCAAGATCGGACAGGGGGCGGTTCACCCCTCCACTTT; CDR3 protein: CASSQDRTGGGSPLHF
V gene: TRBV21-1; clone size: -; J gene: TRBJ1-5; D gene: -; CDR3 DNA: TGTGCCAGCAGCAACCCCCCCCCGAGGAGGTGTAGCAATCAGCCCCAGCATTTT; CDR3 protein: CASSNPPPRRCSNQPQHF
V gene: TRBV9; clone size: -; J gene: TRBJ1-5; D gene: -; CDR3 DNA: TGTGCCAGCAGCGTAGAAGGGAGGGGCAATCAGCCCCAGCATTTT; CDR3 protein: CASSVEGRGNQPQHF
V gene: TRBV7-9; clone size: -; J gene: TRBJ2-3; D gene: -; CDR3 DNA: TGTGCCAGCAGCTTAATCTCTATTAGAAGCACAGATACGCAGTATTTT; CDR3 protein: CASSLISIRSTDTQYF
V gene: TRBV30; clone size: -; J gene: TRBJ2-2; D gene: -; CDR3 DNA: TGTGCCTGGAGTGTTTCTACGAACACCGGGGAGCTGTTTTTT; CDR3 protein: CAWSVSTNTGELFF
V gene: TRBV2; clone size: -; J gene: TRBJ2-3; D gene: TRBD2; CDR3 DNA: TGTGCCAGCCAAAAACACGCGGGAGTCACAGATACGCAGTATTTT; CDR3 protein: CASQKHAGVTDTQYF
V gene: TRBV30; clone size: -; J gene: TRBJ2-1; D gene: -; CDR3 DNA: TGTGCCCTGAATGAGCAGTTCTTC; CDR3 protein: CALNEQFF
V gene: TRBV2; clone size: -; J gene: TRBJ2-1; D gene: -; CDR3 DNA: TGTGCCAGCAGTGTCACAAGGGGCGGAGACAATGAGCAGTTCTTC; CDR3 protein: CASSVTRGGDNEQFF
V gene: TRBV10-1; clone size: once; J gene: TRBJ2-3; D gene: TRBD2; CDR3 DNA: TGCGCCAGCAGTGAGAGCGGGACGGCAGATACGCAGTATTTT; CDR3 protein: CASSESGTADTQYF
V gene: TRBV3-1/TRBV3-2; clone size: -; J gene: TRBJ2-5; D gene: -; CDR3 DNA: TGTGCCAGCAGCCAAGCGGCGGGGGCTCCGTTAGAGACCCAGTACTTC; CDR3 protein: CASSQAAGAPLETQYF
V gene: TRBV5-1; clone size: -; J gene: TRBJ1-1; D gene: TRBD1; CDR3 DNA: TGCGCCAGCAGGTCGACAGGGGGCAAGAACACTGAAGCTTTCTTT; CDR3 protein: CASRSTGGKNTEAFF
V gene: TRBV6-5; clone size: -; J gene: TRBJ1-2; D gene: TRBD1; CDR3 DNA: TGTGCCAGCAGGGGGACAGGGGCTTTGGTCTACACCTTC; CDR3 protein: CASRGTGALVYTF
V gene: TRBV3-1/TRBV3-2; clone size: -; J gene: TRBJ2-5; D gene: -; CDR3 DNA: TGTGCCAGCAGCCAACTAGCAACCAAGAGAGACCAGTACTTC; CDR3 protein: CASSQLATKRDQYF
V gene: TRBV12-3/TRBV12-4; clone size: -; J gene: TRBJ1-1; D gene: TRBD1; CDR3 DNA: TGTGCCAGCACCCACAGGGGGGCCACTGAAGCTTTCTTT; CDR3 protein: CASTHRGATEAFF
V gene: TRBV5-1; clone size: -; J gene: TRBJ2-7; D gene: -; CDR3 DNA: TGCGCCAGCAGAGGACAGATCTACGAGCAGTACTTC; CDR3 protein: CASRGQIYEQYF
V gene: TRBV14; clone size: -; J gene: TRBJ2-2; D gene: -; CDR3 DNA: TGTGCCAGCAGCCCCCTCGGTTCGAACACCGGGGAGCTGTTTTTT; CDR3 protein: CASSPLGSNTGELFF
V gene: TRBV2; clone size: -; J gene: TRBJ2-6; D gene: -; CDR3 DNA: TGTGCCAGCAGTGAGGCGCGCAGGGGCAGCTCTGGGGCCAACGTCCTGACTTTC; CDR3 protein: CASSEARRGSSGANVLTF
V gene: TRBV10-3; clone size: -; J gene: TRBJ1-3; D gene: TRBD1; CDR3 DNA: TGTGCCATCAGTGAGGGACAGGGGGCCTCTGGAAACACCATATATTTT; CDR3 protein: CAISEGQGASGNTIYF
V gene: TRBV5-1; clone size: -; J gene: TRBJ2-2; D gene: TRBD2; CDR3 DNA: TGCGCCAGCAGCTTGCTTAGCGGGGGGGCTTACACCGGGGAGCTGTTTTTT; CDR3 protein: CASSLLSGGAYTGELFF
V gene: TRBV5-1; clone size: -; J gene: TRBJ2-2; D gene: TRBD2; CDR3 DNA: TGCGCCAGCAGCTTGGGACTAGCGGGGGCCTTGAACACCGGGGAGCTGTTTTTT; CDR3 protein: CASSLGLAGALNTGELFF
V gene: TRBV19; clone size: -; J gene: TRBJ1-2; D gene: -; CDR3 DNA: TGTGCCAGTAACAATAGGCGGGCAGGGGATGGCTACACCTTC; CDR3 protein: CASNNRRAGDGYTF
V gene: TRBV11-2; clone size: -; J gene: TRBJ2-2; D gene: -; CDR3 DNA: TGTGCCAGCAGCTTAGGGACTTACCGCACCGGGGAGCTGTTTTTT; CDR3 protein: CASSLGTYRTGELFF
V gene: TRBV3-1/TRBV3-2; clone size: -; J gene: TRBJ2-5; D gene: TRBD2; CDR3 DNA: TGTGCCAGCAGCGGACGCCTAGCGGGGGAGACCCAGTACTTC; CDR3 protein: CASSGRLAGETQYF
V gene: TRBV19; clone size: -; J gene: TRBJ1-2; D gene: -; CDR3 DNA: TGTGCCAGTAGTATAGGGAGTTTAAGGAATGGCTACACCTTC; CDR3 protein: CASSIGSLRNGYTF
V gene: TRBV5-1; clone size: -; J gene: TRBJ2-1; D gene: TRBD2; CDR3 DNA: TGCGCCAGCAGCCTCGTCCCGGGACTAGCGAGGGGCCATGAGCAGTTCTTC; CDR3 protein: CASSLVPGLARGHEQFF
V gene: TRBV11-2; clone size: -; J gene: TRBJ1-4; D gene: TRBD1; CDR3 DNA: TGTGCCAGCAGTTTCGGGACAGGGCTTAATGAAAAACTGTTTTTT; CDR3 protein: CASSFGTGLNEKLFF
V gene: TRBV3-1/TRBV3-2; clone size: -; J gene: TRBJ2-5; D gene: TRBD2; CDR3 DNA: TGTGCCAGCAGCCAAGTAGTTCTAGCGGGACAAGAGACCCAGTACTTC; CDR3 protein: CASSQVVLAGQETQYF
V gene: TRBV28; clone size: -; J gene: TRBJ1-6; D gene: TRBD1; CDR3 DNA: TGTGCCAGCAGTCCGAGACAGGGGGGTTCACCCCTCCACTTT; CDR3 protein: CASSPRQGGSPLHF
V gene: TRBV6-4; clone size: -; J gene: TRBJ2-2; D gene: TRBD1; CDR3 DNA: TGTGCCAGCAGTGCGGGACAGACGAACACCGGGGAGCTGTTTTTT; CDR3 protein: CASSAGQTNTGELFF
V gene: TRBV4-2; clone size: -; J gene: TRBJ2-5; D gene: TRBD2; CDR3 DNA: TGTGCCAGCAGCCCCCGGGTAGCGGGAGGGCCAGGTCAAGAGACCCAGTACTTC; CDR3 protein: CASSPRVAGGPGQETQYF
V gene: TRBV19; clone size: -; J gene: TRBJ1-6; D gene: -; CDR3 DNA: TGTGCCAGTACAACCGGTAATTCACCCCTCCACTTT; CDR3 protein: CASTTGNSPLHF
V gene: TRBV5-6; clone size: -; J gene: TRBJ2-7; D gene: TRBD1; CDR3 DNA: TGTGCCAGCAGCACCCCCGGGACAGGGAGGCCCGAGCAGTACTTC; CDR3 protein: CASSTPGTGRPEQYF
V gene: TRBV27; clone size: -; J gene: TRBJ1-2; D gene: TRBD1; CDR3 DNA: TGTGCCAGCAGTTCTGGGACAGGCCATGGCTACACCTTC; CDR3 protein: CASSSGTGHGYTF
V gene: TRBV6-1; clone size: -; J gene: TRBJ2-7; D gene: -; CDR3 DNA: TGTGCCAGCAGTGAACAGGGTCCCCCCTACGAGCAGTACTTC; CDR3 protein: CASSEQGPPYEQYF
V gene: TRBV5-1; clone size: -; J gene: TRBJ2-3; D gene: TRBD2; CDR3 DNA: TGCGCCAGCAGCTTGCCCAGCGGGAGGGGCGCAGATACGCAGTATTTT; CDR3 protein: CASSLPSGRGADTQYF
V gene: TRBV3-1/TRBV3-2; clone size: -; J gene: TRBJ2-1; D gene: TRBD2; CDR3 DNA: TGTGCCAGCAGCCAACATAGCGGGAGGGCTGCCTACAATGAGCAGTTCTTC; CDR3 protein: CASSQHSGRAAYNEQFF
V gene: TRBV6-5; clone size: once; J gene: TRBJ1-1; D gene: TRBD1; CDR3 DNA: TGTGCCAGCAGTTATGTGGTGGGGACAGGGAACACTGAAGCTTTCTTT; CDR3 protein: CASSYVVGTGNTEAFF
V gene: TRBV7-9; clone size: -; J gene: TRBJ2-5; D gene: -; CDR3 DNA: TGTGCCAGCAGCGGATACAGGGATAGCCAAGAGACCCAGTACTTC; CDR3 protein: CASSGYRDSQETQYF
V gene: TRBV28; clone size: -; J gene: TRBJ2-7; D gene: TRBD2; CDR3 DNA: TGTGCCAGCAGTTTAGTCGGGGGGGGCTCCTACGAGCAGTACTTC; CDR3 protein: CASSLVGGGSYEQYF
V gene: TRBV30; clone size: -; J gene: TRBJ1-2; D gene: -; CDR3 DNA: TGTGCCGGAGGGGAGATGGGGAACAGCCCCGGCTACACCTTC; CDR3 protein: CAGGEMGNSPGYTF
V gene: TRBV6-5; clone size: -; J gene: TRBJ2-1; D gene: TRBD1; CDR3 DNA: TGTGCCAGCAGTCTGGACAGGGTAAGGAATGAGCAGTTCTTC; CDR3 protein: CASSLDRVRNEQFF
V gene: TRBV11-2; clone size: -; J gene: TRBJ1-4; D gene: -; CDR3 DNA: TGTGCCAGCAGCCCCGTGCGGGGGGGACTCAATGAAAAACTGTTTTTT; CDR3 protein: CASSPVRGGLNEKLFF
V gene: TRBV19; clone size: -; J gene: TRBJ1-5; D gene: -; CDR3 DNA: TGTGCCAGTAGTATAATGGGGCAGATCAATCAGCCCCAGCATTTT; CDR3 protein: CASSIMGQINQPQHF
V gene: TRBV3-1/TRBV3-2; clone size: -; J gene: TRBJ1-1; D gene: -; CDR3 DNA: TGTGCCAGCAGCCTCCATACATCCGGACGGGGTGCTGAAGCTTTCTTT; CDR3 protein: CASSLHTSGRGAEAFF
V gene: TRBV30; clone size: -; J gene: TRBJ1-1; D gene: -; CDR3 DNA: TGTGCCTGGAGTGGCCCGGCGCAGGGGAACACTGAAGCTTTCTTT; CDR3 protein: CAWSGPAQGNTEAFF
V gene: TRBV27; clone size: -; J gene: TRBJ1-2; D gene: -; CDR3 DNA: TGTGCCAGCAGTTCTTACCCCAGTGCAACTAACTATGGCTACACCTTC; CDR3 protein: CASSSYPSATNYGYTF
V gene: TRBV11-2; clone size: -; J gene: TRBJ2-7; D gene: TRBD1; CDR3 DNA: TGTGCCAGCAGCCGGACAACAGGGGGCCGGACCTACGAGCAGTACTTC; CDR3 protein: CASSRTTGGRTYEQYF
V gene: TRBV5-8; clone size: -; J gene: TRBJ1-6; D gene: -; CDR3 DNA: TGTGCCAGCAGCCCGGGATATTCACCCCTCCACTTT; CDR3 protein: CASSPGYSPLHF
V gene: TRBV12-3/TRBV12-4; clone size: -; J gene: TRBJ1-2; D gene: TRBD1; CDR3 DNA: TGTGCCAGCAGTATCGACAGGGGCTATGGCTACACCTTC; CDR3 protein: CASSIDRGYGYTF
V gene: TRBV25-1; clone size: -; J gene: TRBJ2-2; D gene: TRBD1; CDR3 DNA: TGTGCCAGCAGTGAACAGGGGGCGCGGGTCGGGGAGCTGTTTTTT; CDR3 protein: CASSEQGARVGELFF
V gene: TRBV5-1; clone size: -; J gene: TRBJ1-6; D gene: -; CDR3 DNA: TGCGCCAGCAGCTTGCGGTCGGCCCGACAGGAGCGGGGGCGATATAATTCACCCCTCCACTTT; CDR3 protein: CASSLRSARQERGRYNSPLHF
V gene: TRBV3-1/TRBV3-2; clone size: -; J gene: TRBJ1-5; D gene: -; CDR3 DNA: TGTGCCAGCAGCTCCCAGGCGGGGGGGGACGTTGGCAATCAGCCCCAGCATTTT; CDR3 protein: CASSSQAGGDVGNQPQHF
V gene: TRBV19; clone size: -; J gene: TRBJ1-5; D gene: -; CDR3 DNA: TGTGCCAGTAGTATGGGGCTACTCAGCAATCAGCCCCAGCATTTT; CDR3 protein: CASSMGLLSNQPQHF